These T cell receptor beta chains were read from a single sample in a study of OX40 agonist ivuxolimab in advanced cancers. Generated by immunoSEQ multiplex PCR, the TCRdb table keeps only in-frame clones and is missing some. The table has 55,000 to 65,000 clones, around 93% seen once. Here the sequenced sample was CD4+ or CD8+ T cells sorted from blood, taken in a trial of the OX40 agonist ivuxolimab. These receptors all stem from an adult with an advanced solid tumor such as melanoma, head and neck, liver or kidney cancer. The CDR3 runs from the conserved cysteine through the conserved F or W. The order of the fields is J gene, D gene, V gene, clone size, CDR3 DNA, CDR3 protein. A D gene is named only where the DNA matches it firmly. Rows give clone size only sometimes, using once, few, many, or a class for an expanded clone.

>TRBJ1-1|NA|TRBV18|few
TGTGCCAGCTCACGAGACAGCACTGAAGCTTTCTTT
CASSRDSTEAFF
>TRBJ2-6|NA|TRBV18|NA
TGTGCCAGCTCCGAGAGGGGCCAGACGGCCGGGGCCAACGTCCTGACTTTC
CASSERGQTAGANVLTF
>TRBJ2-1|NA|TRBV7-2|NA
TGTGCCAGCAGCTGGAAGCGGGACAATGAGCAGTTCTTC
CASSWKRDNEQFF
>TRBJ2-3|NA|TRBV14|NA
TGTGCCAGCAGCCGCCAACACCCAGATACGCAGTATTTT
CASSRQHPDTQYF
>TRBJ1-4|NA|TRBV19|NA
TGTGCCAGTAGACCGACAGGTTCTAATGAAAAACTGTTTTTT
CASRPTGSNEKLFF
>TRBJ2-7|TRBD1|TRBV6-5|NA
TGTGCCAGCAGTTTCCTCCGGGACAGGGGGCCTTCGGAGCAGTACTTC
CASSFLRDRGPSEQYF
>TRBJ2-7|TRBD1|TRBV15|NA
TGTGCCACCAGCAGAGGACAGGGTGACTACGAGCAGTACTTC
CATSRGQGDYEQYF
>TRBJ1-1|NA|TRBV11-2|NA
TGTGCCAGCAGTCTGACGGTAGAGAACACTGAAGCTTTCTTT
CASSLTVENTEAFF
>TRBJ2-7|NA|TRBV5-6|NA
TGTGCCAGCAGCGGAAGCGAGACCCACTACGAGCAGTACTTC
CASSGSETHYEQYF
>TRBJ2-7|TRBD2|TRBV19|NA
TGTGCCAGTAGTATCACTAGCGGGTACGAGCAGTACTTC
CASSITSGYEQYF
>TRBJ1-1|NA|TRBV29-1|once
TGCAGCGTTGAAGAATATACTGGCCGGTCCAACACTGAAGCTTTCTTT
CSVEEYTGRSNTEAFF
>TRBJ2-1|NA|TRBV30|NA
TGTGCCTGGAGCTTGAACAATGAGCAGTTCTTC
CAWSLNNEQFF
>TRBJ2-6|TRBD1|TRBV7-9|NA
TGTGCCAGCAGCCCTGCCGGGACAGGGGATTTTTCTGGGGCCAACGTCCTGACTTTC
CASSPAGTGDFSGANVLTF
>TRBJ2-1|NA|TRBV5-1|NA
TGCGCCAGCAGCTTGGCATTATCAAGACAGGACAATGAGCAGTTCTTC
CASSLALSRQDNEQFF
>TRBJ1-5|NA|TRBV10-3|NA
TGTGCCATCAGTGAGTTACAGGGCTCCAATCAGCCCCAGCATTTT
CAISELQGSNQPQHF
>TRBJ2-7|NA|TRBV5-1|once
TGCGCCAGCAGCTTGAACCCCGGCCCTTCCTACGAGCAGTACTTC
CASSLNPGPSYEQYF
>TRBJ2-3|NA|TRBV2|NA
TGTGCCAGCAGCGATCAAACAGTCCTACAAACGCAGTATTTT
CASSDQTVLQTQYF
>TRBJ1-5|NA|TRBV2|NA
TGTGCCAGCAACGACGGGGGAATCAATCAGCCCCAGCATTTT
CASNDGGINQPQHF
>TRBJ2-7|NA|TRBV4-3|once
TGCGCCAGCAGCCAAGATTATGGGGCCGACGAGCAGTACTTC
CASSQDYGADEQYF
>TRBJ1-5|NA|TRBV19|once
TGTGCCAGTAGTATCTTAGGAACAGGCGGAAATCAGCCCCAGCATTTT
CASSILGTGGNQPQHF
>TRBJ2-1|TRBD2|TRBV2|NA
TGTGCCAGCAAGCATCTCCGGGACTACTACAATGAGCAGTTCTTC
CASKHLRDYYNEQFF
>TRBJ2-5|NA|TRBV4-3|NA
TGCGCCAGCAGCCAAGGGTTAGCAGGACAAGAGACCCAGTACTTC
CASSQGLAGQETQYF
>TRBJ2-3|NA|TRBV4-3|NA
TGCGCCAGCAGCCAAGAGTTAAGCGCGGCCGTAGATACGCAGTATTTT
CASSQELSAAVDTQYF
>TRBJ1-5|NA|TRBV6-5|NA
TGTGCCAGCAGTACCGGCGGGGGGAATCAGCCCCAGCATTTT
CASSTGGGNQPQHF
>TRBJ1-1|NA|TRBV19|NA
TGTGCCAGTAGGTATGGGGGCAGAAAGAACACTGAAGCTTTCTTT
CASRYGGRKNTEAFF
>TRBJ2-3|NA|TRBV30|NA
TGTGCCTCCCAACAGGGTCTTGCGGATACGCAGTATTTT
CASQQGLADTQYF
>TRBJ2-2|TRBD2|TRBV9|NA
TGTGCCAGCACAACGACTAGCGGGAACACCGGGGAGCTGTTTTTT
CASTTTSGNTGELFF
>TRBJ2-7|NA|TRBV6-5|NA
TGTGCCAGCAGAAGCGACTATCAGCTCGCCTACGAGCAGTACTTC
CASRSDYQLAYEQYF
>TRBJ2-1|TRBD1|TRBV7-2|once
TGTGCCAGCAGCTTAGTGGGGACAGGGTCCTACAATGAGCAGTTCTTC
CASSLVGTGSYNEQFF
>TRBJ2-7|NA|TRBV29-1|once
TGCAGCGTTGTTGGGGGGCGCGAGCAGTACTTC
CSVVGGREQYF
>TRBJ2-7|NA|TRBV19|NA
TGTGCCAGTAGTATAGGAGGGACCAACGAGCAGTACTTC
CASSIGGTNEQYF
>TRBJ2-3|NA|TRBV18|NA
TGTGCCAGCTCACCGGGGGAAGATACGCAGTATTTT
CASSPGEDTQYF
>TRBJ1-1|NA|TRBV11-2|once
TGTGCCAGCAGCTTAGAAGGACTCACTGAAGCTTTCTTT
CASSLEGLTEAFF
>TRBJ2-7|TRBD1|TRBV7-2|NA
TGTGCCAGCCAAGGTCAGGGACAGGGAACCTACGAGCAGTACTTC
CASQGQGQGTYEQYF
>TRBJ2-5|TRBD1|TRBV2|NA
TGTGCCAGCACGGCACAGGGGGAGACCCAGTACTTC
CASTAQGETQYF
>TRBJ1-5|NA|TRBV27|NA
TGTGCCAGCAGTACCGGACAAAGTAATCAGCCCCAGCATTTT
CASSTGQSNQPQHF
>TRBJ1-1|NA|TRBV4-3|NA
TGCGCCAGCAGCCAAGATGCGTCAGGGTACGGTTTTGACACTGAAGCTTTCTTT
CASSQDASGYGFDTEAFF
>TRBJ2-4|NA|TRBV14|NA
TGTGCCAGCAGCCAAGATTTTCAGAACATTCAGTACTTC
CASSQDFQNIQYF
>TRBJ1-4|NA|TRBV6-6|NA
TGTGCCAGCAGTACCCGACAGTTAGGGTTTAATGAAAAACTGTTTTTT
CASSTRQLGFNEKLFF
>TRBJ2-2|NA|TRBV19|NA
TGTGCCAGTAGTAAAATCACCGGGACCAGAGACACCGGGGAGCTGTTTTTT
CASSKITGTRDTGELFF
>TRBJ2-7|NA|TRBV25-1|NA
TGTGCCAGCAGTGACCCGAGTAGCTCCTACGAGCAGTACTTC
CASSDPSSSYEQYF
>TRBJ2-7|NA|TRBV10-3|NA
TGTGCCATCTCAGGCTATACCTACGAGCAGTACTTC
CAISGYTYEQYF
>TRBJ2-7|NA|TRBV6-5|NA
TGTGCCAGCAGTCGGGACCCTGACTACGAGCAGTACTTC
CASSRDPDYEQYF